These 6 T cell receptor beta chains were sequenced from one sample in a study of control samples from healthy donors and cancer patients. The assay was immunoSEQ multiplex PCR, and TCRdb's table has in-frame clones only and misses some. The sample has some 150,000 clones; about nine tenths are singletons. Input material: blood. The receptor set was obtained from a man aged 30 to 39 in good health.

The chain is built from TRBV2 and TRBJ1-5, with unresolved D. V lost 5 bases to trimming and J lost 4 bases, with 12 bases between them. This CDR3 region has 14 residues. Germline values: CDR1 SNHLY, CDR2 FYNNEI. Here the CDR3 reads CASSPTAKNQPQHF. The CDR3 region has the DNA TGTGCCAGCAGTCCCACCGCCAAAAATCAGCCCCAGCATTTT.

The CDR3: CASSPQGQPKQSFF. In DNA, the CDR3 is TGTGCCAGCAGTCCGCAAGGACAACCAAAACAAAGTTTCTTT. This chain uses TRBV28 with TRBJ1-1, with a weak D call TRBD1 (5 bases). V lost 5 bases to trimming and J lost 13 bases, with 23 bases between them. Germline V CDR1 and CDR2: MDHEN, SYDVKM. This CDR3 contains 14 residues. Looking up the rest from reference TRBV28 and TRBJ1-1 gives the full variable domain: DVKVTQSSRYLVKRTGEKVFLECVQDMDHENMFWYRQDPGLGLRLIYFSYDVKMKEKGDIPEGYSVSREKKERFSLILESASTNQTSMYLCASSPQGQPKQSFFGQGTRLTVV.

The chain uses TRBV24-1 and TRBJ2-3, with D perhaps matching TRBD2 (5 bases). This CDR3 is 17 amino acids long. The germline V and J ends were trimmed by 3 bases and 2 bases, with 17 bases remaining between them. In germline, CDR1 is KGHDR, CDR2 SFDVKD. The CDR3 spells CATSDTYVSGTTDTQYF. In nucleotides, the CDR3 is TGTGCCACCAGTGATACATACGTCAGCGGAACCACAGATACGCAGTATTTT.

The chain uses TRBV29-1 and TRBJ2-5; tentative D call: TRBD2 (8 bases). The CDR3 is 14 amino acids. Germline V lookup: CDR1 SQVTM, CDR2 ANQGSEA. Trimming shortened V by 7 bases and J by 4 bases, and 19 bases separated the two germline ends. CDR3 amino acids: CSGTTGTRIETQYF. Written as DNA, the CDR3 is TGCAGCGGTACGACAGGGACTAGGATAGAGACCCAGTACTTC. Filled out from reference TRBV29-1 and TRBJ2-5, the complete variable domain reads SAVISQKPSRDICQRGTSLTIQCQVDSQVTMMFWYRQQPGQSLTLIATANQGSEATYESGFVIDKFPISRPNLTFSTLTVSNMSPEDSSIYLCSGTTGTRIETQYFGPGTRLLVL.

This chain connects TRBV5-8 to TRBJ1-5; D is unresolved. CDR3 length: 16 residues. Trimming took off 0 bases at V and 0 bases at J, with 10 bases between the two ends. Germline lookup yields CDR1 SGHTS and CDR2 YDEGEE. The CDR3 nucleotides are TGTGCCAGCAGCTTGGTGGGCGGTAATAGCAATCAGCCCCAGCATTTT. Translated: CASSLVGGNSNQPQHF.

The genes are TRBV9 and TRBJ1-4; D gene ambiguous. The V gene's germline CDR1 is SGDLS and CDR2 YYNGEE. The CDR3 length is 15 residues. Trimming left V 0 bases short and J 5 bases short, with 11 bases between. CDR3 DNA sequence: TGTGCCAGCAGCGTAGCCCCAAACCGGAATGAAAAACTGTTTTTT. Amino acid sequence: CASSVAPNRNEKLFF. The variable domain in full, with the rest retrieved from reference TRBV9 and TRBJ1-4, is DSGVTQTPKHLITATGQRVTLRCSPRSGDLSVYWYQQSLDQGLQFLIQYYNGEERAKGNILERFSAQQFPDLHSELNLSSLELGDSALYFCASSVAPNRNEKLFFGSGTQLSVL.